This TCR beta chain comes out of a study of blood T cell repertoires in COVID-19. The V gene's germline CDR1 is SNHLY and CDR2 FYNNEI. The CDR3 runs to 15 residues. With 4 bases clipped from V and 3 bases from J, the junction kept 3 bases outside the gene matches. Only in-frame clones appear in the TCRdb table, and some are missing; sequencing was by immunoSEQ multiplex PCR. The data contain roughly 330,000 clones, 87% of them singletons. This receptor was taken from a young man with COVID-19, enrolled during active disease. The genes are TRBV2 and TRBJ2-1, with 10 bases aligning to TRBD2. Input material: peripheral blood. The CDR3 sequence: CASSVTSGNYNEQFF. CDR3 DNA: TGTGCCAGCAGTGTAACTAGCGGGAACTACAATGAGCAGTTCTTC.